Shown below are 32 T cell receptor beta chains from a single sample sequenced in a study of shared clonotypes between healthy human individuals (dated by TCRdb to 2020 to 2021). Receptors were amplified or captured by the immunoSEQ multiplex PCR assay. The immuneACCESS repertoire file appears here via TCRdb, limited to in-frame rearrangements. These files lack a portion of the clones; in checked studies, under half of the deficit traces to unresolved V genes, and the cause of the others is not known. For this sample there are over 850,000 clones; about 80% appear just once. About 0.52% of the sample is taken by the ten largest. The sequencing sample was made of memory CD4+ T cells from PBMCs. The label giving this sample's cell subset or site can be read as: CD45RA-negative fraction. The receptors come from a young man in good health. Some clones in this sample may be carry-over from other donors' samples.

This chain connects TRBV7-9 to TRBJ2-1; possible D gene TRBD2, 5 bases. CDR1 is SEHNR and CDR2 is FQNEAQ in the germline V gene (reference sequence). The V and J ends lost 5 bases and 9 bases respectively, with 8 bases between them. This CDR3 contains 11 residues. The CDR3 sequence: CASSQRGEQFF. The CDR3 coding sequence is TGTGCCAGCAGCCAACGGGGTGAGCAGTTCTTC.

V gene TRBV18 combines with J gene TRBJ1-3; D ambiguous. V was trimmed by 0 bases and J by 2 bases, leaving 5 bases between them. This CDR3 contains 14 residues. Per germline, CDR1 KGHSH and CDR2 LQKENI. CDR3 nucleotide sequence: TGTGCCAGCTCACCACCGGGGACTGGAAACACCATATATTTT. It translates to CASSPPGTGNTIYF.

The rearrangement links TRBV5-1 to TRBJ1-1; 8 bases fit TRBD1. This CDR3 region has 14 residues. Germline-derived CDR1 and CDR2 are SGHRS and YFSETQ. Germline trimming cut 4 bases from V and 5 bases from J; bases unmatched to any gene: 7. The CDR3 DNA follows: TGCGCCAGCAGCGGACAGGGTTTGGGGACTGAAGCTTTCTTT. It translates to CASSGQGLGTEAFF.

In regard to this clone: A read error may be the cause here, since a much bigger clone is one base away. The rearrangement links TRBV6-6 to TRBJ2-1; TRBD1 or TRBD2 may be the D gene (5 bases each). The germline gives CDR1 MNHNY, CDR2 SVGAGI (reference sequence). The V and J ends lost 6 bases and 4 bases respectively, with 7 bases between them. CDR3 size: 12 residues. CDR3 region: CASSGAYNEQFF. The CDR3 coding sequence is TGTGCCAGCAGCGGGGCTTACAATGAGCAGTTCTTC.

In regard to this clone: One base away lies a much larger clone, so this may be a sequencing read error. This CDR3 is also generated by other DNA sequences in the sample. The chain recombines TRBV29-1 with TRBJ2-1; TRBD1 aligns across 7 bases. J was trimmed by 6 bases and V by 6 bases; bases with no gene match: 8. There are 13 residues in the CDR3. The germline gives CDR1 SQVTM, CDR2 ANQGSEA. The CDR3 sequence is CSVGTGVVNEQFF. The CDR3 nucleotides are TGCAGCGTCGGTACAGGGGTGGTCAATGAGCAGTTCTTC.

J is TRBJ2-3 and V is TRBV5-1; tentatively, D is TRBD2 (5 bases). The CDR3 sequence is 13 residues long. Germline CDR1 is SGHRS and CDR2 is YFSETQ. With 1 base removed from V and 4 bases from J, the gap between germline ends came to 7 bases. The CDR3 protein is CASSLTRADTQYF. DNA for the CDR3: TGCGCCAGCAGCTTGACTAGGGCAGATACGCAGTATTTT.

The chain has TRBV28 and TRBJ1-2; D unclear. The CDR3 has 12 amino acids. V lost 8 bases, J lost 2 bases, and 9 bases lay in between. From germline, CDR1 is MDHEN and CDR2 SYDVKM. The CDR3 here is CASGSANYGYTF. CDR3 coding DNA: TGTGCCAGCGGCTCAGCAAACTATGGCTACACCTTC.

In its sample, this clone was seen once. The CDR3 reads CASRRTSGSYEQYF. The CDR3 DNA reads TGTGCCAGCCGCAGGACTAGCGGTTCCTACGAGCAGTACTTC. This chain connects TRBV4-2 to TRBJ2-7, with TRBD2 matching 10 bases. The CDR3 sequence is 14 residues long. Germline loops: CDR1 LGHNA, CDR2 YNFKEQ. V lost 8 bases, J lost 1 base, and 5 bases stayed unmatched.

Many counts were recorded for this clone. In DNA, the CDR3 is TGTGCCAGCAGTGCCAATCTACTAGCGGGAGAATCGGAGACCCAGTACTTC. This sequence encodes CASSANLLAGESETQYF. The V gene is TRBV28, the J gene TRBJ2-5; 11 nucleotides align to TRBD2. The germline V gene encodes CDR1 MDHEN and CDR2 SYDVKM. The V and J ends lost 5 bases and 5 bases, in that order; junction bases with no gene match: 13. The CDR3 sequence is 17 residues long.

The chain carries TRBV4-2 and TRBJ2-1; D unclear. This CDR3 has 12 residues. The ends were cut back, 1 base at V and 8 bases at J, with 6 bases in the middle. The germline V gene has CDR1 LGHNA and CDR2 YNFKEQ. The CDR3 nucleotides are TGTGCCAGCAGCCAAGGTACGGATGAGCAGTTCTTC. Its translation is CASSQGTDEQFF.

This sequence joins TRBV5-1 and TRBJ2-1; TRBD2 is a possible D gene (5 bases). With 7 bases removed from V and 7 bases from J, the gap between germline ends came to 21 bases. Germline V gene data show CDR1 as SGHRS and CDR2 as YFSETQ. The CDR3 sequence is 15 residues long. The CDR3 sequence: CASSDPDLVRNEQFF. CDR3 bases: TGCGCCAGCTCGGACCCGGACTTAGTTAGAAATGAGCAGTTCTTC.

The V gene is TRBV7-2, the J gene TRBJ2-7, with 8 nucleotides matching TRBD2. The germline CDR1 and CDR2 sequences are SGHTA and FQGNSA. V was pared by 5 bases and J by 1 base, with 10 bases of the junction left unmatched. The CDR3 is made up of 16 amino acids. Here the CDR3 DNA reads TGTGCCAGCAGCCCGCGCCTTAGCGGGATTTCCTACGAGCAGTACTTC. As protein: CASSPRLSGISYEQYF. Filled out from reference TRBV7-2 and TRBJ2-7, the complete variable domain reads GAGVSQSPSNKVTEKGKDVELRCDPISGHTALYWYRQSLGQGLEFLIYFQGNSAPDKSGLPSDRFSAERTGGSVSTLTIQRTQQEDSAVYLCASSPRLSGISYEQYFGPGTRLTVT.

The chain links TRBV5-1 to TRBJ2-1; possibly TRBD2 for D (6 bases). The V end lost 2 bases, the J end lost 6 bases, and 18 bases lay between the germline ends. CDR3 length equals 16 residues. From germline, CDR1 is SGHRS and CDR2 YFSETQ. CDR3 residues: CASSLGGKERLNEQFF. The CDR3 bases are TGCGCCAGCAGCTTAGGAGGGAAGGAACGACTCAATGAGCAGTTCTTC.

This clone came up once. The chain carries TRBV2 and TRBJ1-2; 7 positions agree with TRBD1. With 6 bases clipped from V and 4 bases from J, the junction kept 5 bases outside the gene matches. CDR1 and CDR2 from the germline V gene are SNHLY and FYNNEI. The CDR3 is made up of 13 amino acids. The CDR3 region has the DNA TGTGCCAGCAGCACAGGGGAGGGCTATGGCTACACCTTC. Translating it yields CASSTGEGYGYTF.

The chain carries TRBV13 and TRBJ2-3; D remains ambiguous. V dropped 5 bases and J dropped 3 bases, with 9 bases sitting between them. CDR1 is PRHDT and CDR2 is FYEKMQ in the germline V gene (reference sequence). The CDR3 length is 13 residues. CDR3 bases: TGTGCCAGCAGCCCTCAGATTACAGATACGCAGTATTTT. Its translation is CASSPQITDTQYF.

The chain uses TRBV27 and TRBJ2-7; 8 bases line up with TRBD1. The CDR3 is 15 residues long. Trimming removed 3 bases from V and 2 bases from J; junction bases left unmatched: 6. Germline V gives CDR1 MNHEY, CDR2 SMNVEV (reference sequence). DNA for the CDR3: TGTGCCAGCAGTTTCGCAGGGGGCGCAACCTACGAGCAGTACTTC. Residues: CASSFAGGATYEQYF.

This chain connects TRBV27 to TRBJ2-3, with 8 bases aligning to TRBD1. Germline V CDR1 and CDR2: MNHEY, SMNVEV (reference sequence). V lost 6 bases and J lost 4; bases outside the gene matches: 9. The CDR3 loop spans 15 amino acids. CDR3 sequence: CASRRNDRGADTQYF. DNA for the CDR3: TGTGCCAGCAGAAGAAATGACAGGGGCGCAGATACGCAGTATTTT.

The chain has TRBV19 and TRBJ2-1; 11 positions agree with TRBD2. V dropped 3 bases and J dropped 12; count of bases not matched to a gene: 13. Germline CDR1 LNHDA, CDR2 SQIVND (reference sequence). There are 16 residues in the CDR3. CDR3 loop: CASSMISGREAQGQFF. As DNA, the CDR3 is TGTGCCAGTAGTATGATTAGCGGGAGGGAGGCTCAGGGGCAGTTCTTC.

The rearrangement joins TRBV25-1 to TRBJ1-1, with D uncertain. Germline values: CDR1 MGHDK, CDR2 SYGVNS. V dropped 6 bases and J dropped 1 base, with 9 bases sitting between them. CDR3 length equals 13 residues. The CDR3 loop reads CASSARGNTEAFF. The CDR3, as DNA: TGTGCCAGCAGCGCCCGTGGGAACACTGAAGCTTTCTTT.

This chain connects TRBV6-6 to TRBJ2-3; 10 bases match TRBD2. CDR3 length: 15 amino acids. The V gene end was trimmed by 5 bases and the J gene end by 2 bases; junction bases not matched to a gene: 4. Germline V gene lookup returns CDR1 MNHNY and CDR2 SVGAGI (reference sequence). CDR3 amino acids: CASSRTSGFTDTQYF. CDR3 nucleotide sequence: TGTGCCAGCAGTCGGACTAGCGGTTTCACAGATACGCAGTATTTT.

Note on this clone: Other DNA sequences in this sample translate to the same CDR3. The CDR3 region has the DNA TGTGCCAGCAGCTTAGCGGGGGGCGATGAGCAGTTCTTC. Protein product: CASSLAGGDEQFF. The chain carries TRBV7-9 and TRBJ2-1; tentatively, D is TRBD1 or TRBD2 (6 bases each). Germline V gene sequence: CDR1 SEHNR, CDR2 FQNEAQ (reference sequence). The CDR3 spans 13 residues. Between the trimmed V and J ends, which lost 0 bases and 8 bases, there was a span of 8 bases.

V and J are TRBV11-2 and TRBJ2-1, with TRBD2 matching 9 bases. V lost 0 bases and J lost 9; bases outside the gene matches: 6. In germline, CDR1 is SGHAT, CDR2 FQNNGV. The CDR3 extends over 15 amino acids. The CDR3 region has the DNA TGTGCCAGCAGCTTAGACGGTAGCGGGAGTGGTGAGCAGTTCTTC. It encodes CASSLDGSGSGEQFF.

V and J are TRBV28 and TRBJ1-5; no definite D call. Germline CDR1 MDHEN, CDR2 SYDVKM. V was pared by 6 bases and J by 1 base, with 10 bases between. This CDR3 is built from 14 residues. CDR3 nucleotide sequence: TGTGCCAGCAGGGACCGGCAGAGCAATCAGCCCCAGCATTTT. It is translated as CASRDRQSNQPQHF.

This clone appeared a few times. V usage is TRBV6-1 and J usage is TRBJ2-2, with a weak D call TRBD1 (6 bases). This CDR3 is 19 amino acids long. Per the germline V gene, CDR1 is MNHNS and CDR2 is SASEGT. Trimming shortened V by 0 bases and J by 0 bases, and 17 bases separated the two germline ends. The DNA of the CDR3 is TGTGCCAGCAGTGAAGCTCTGGGGATAGGGACACCGAACACCGGGGAGCTGTTTTTT. Residues: CASSEALGIGTPNTGELFF.

This clone was detected ten times or more. The V and J genes are TRBV5-1 and TRBJ2-7; 8 bases are a match to TRBD1. Germline lookup yields CDR1 SGHRS and CDR2 YFSETQ. The CDR3 length is 14 residues. The V and J ends lost 5 bases and 7 bases, in that order; junction bases with no gene match: 11. Written as DNA, the CDR3 is TGCGCCAGCAGGCAGGGGGCGCAGAATGGGGAGCAGTACTTC. This sequence encodes CASRQGAQNGEQYF. Full variable domain (rest looked up from reference TRBV5-1 and TRBJ2-7): KAGVTQTPRYLIKTRGQQVTLSCSPISGHRSVSWYQQTPGQGLQFLFEYFSETQRNKGNFPGRFSGRQFSNSRSEMNVSTLELGDSALYLCASRQGAQNGEQYFGPGTRLTVT.

This sequence joins TRBV19 and TRBJ2-2; D is unclear. The V end lost 3 bases, the J end lost 6 bases, and 8 bases lay between the germline ends. The germline gives CDR1 LNHDA, CDR2 SQIVND (reference sequence). The CDR3 is 13 residues long. CDR3 DNA: TGTGCCAGTAGTATTTACCTGGCCGGGGAGCTGTTTTTT. As protein: CASSIYLAGELFF. Full variable domain (rest looked up from reference TRBV19 and TRBJ2-2): DGGITQSPKYLFRKEGQNVTLSCEQNLNHDAMYWYRQDPGQGLRLIYYSQIVNDFQKGDIAEGYSVSREKKESFPLTVTSAQKNPTAFYLCASSIYLAGELFFGEGSRLTVL.

The chain is built from TRBV5-1 and TRBJ2-3; D unclear. The V gene's germline CDR1 is SGHRS and CDR2 YFSETQ. V was trimmed by 0 bases and J by 1 base, leaving 21 bases between them. The CDR3 totals 19 residues. The CDR3 spells CASSLEGSSGISRTDTQYF. The CDR3 region has the DNA TGCGCCAGCAGCTTGGAAGGCTCTAGTGGAATTAGTCGCACAGATACGCAGTATTTT.

This clone was observed a few times. The genes are TRBV5-4 and TRBJ1-2; D remains unclear. The CDR3 contains 15 residues. Trimming cost V 1 base and J 0 bases, with 10 bases left between them. CDR1 is SGHNT, CDR2 YYREEE, per germline (reference sequence). Here the CDR3 reads CASSLKSASNYGYTF. CDR3 sequence (DNA): TGTGCCAGCAGCTTGAAGTCGGCTTCTAACTATGGCTACACCTTC.

This sequence joins TRBV2 and TRBJ1-5, with unresolved D. CDR3 length: 13 amino acids. V was clipped by 6 bases and J by 5 bases, with 11 bases between them. The germline gives CDR1 SNHLY, CDR2 FYNNEI. This chain's CDR3 is CASSMGLDQPQHF. The CDR3 bases are TGTGCCAGCAGCATGGGCCTCGATCAGCCCCAGCATTTT.

Concerning this clone itself: Other DNA sequences from this sample encode an identical CDR3 as well. The J gene is TRBJ2-3, the V gene TRBV19; D ambiguous. The V gene's germline CDR1 is LNHDA and CDR2 SQIVND (reference sequence). Trimming cost V 4 bases and J 3 bases, with 5 bases left between them. This CDR3 has 12 amino acids. CDR3 nucleotides: TGTGCCAGTAGTAGCCGTACAGATACGCAGTATTTT. This translates into CASSSRTDTQYF.

The chain has TRBV6-6 and TRBJ1-5, with D possibly being TRBD1 (6 bases). V lost 6 bases to trimming and J lost 0 bases, with 15 bases between them. Germline loops: CDR1 MNHNY, CDR2 SVGAGI (reference sequence). This CDR3 region has 16 residues. The CDR3 reads CASSDDRRPSNQPQHF. CDR3 DNA: TGTGCCAGCAGCGATGACAGGCGACCTAGCAATCAGCCCCAGCATTTT.

The chain employs TRBV15 and TRBJ1-2; no clear D gene. V was shortened by 3 bases and J by 8 bases, with 13 bases between the two germline ends. Germline-derived CDR1 and CDR2 are LNHNV and YYDKDF (reference sequence). The CDR3 has 13 residues. CDR3 protein: CATSRDPGGGYTF. CDR3 in DNA: TGTGCCACCAGCAGGGACCCTGGTGGAGGCTACACCTTC.